The 25 T cell receptor beta chains below were found in one sample sequenced in a study of blood T cell repertoires in COVID-19. The protocol was immunoSEQ multiplex PCR, while the TCRdb copy is restricted to in-frame clones and leaves out a portion. The sample consists of about 200,000 clones, roughly 90% of them appearing once. Sequenced input: peripheral blood. The receptor set was obtained from a man in his 60s with COVID-19, enrolled during active disease.

The chain joins TRBV15 to TRBJ1-1; 8 nucleotides align to TRBD1. Trimming removed 5 bases from V and 1 base from J; junction bases left unmatched: 6. The germline V gene encodes CDR1 LNHNV and CDR2 YYDKDF (reference sequence). The CDR3 has 15 amino acids. CDR3 sequence reads: CATSDRGAGNTEAFF. The CDR3 DNA sequence: TGTGCCACCAGCGACAGGGGCGCCGGGAACACTGAAGCTTTCTTT.

In this sample, this clone turned up once. The chain joins TRBV5-6 to TRBJ2-1; D not resolved. Germline V gene data show CDR1 as SGHDT and CDR2 as YYEEEE. The CDR3 loop spans 13 amino acids. The ends were cut back, 0 bases at V and 6 bases at J, with 7 bases in the middle. The CDR3 protein is CASSLASGNEQFF. CDR3 DNA sequence: TGTGCCAGCAGCTTGGCCTCAGGCAATGAGCAGTTCTTC.

The genes are TRBV10-2 and TRBJ2-1; 10 bases fit TRBD1. V gave up 3 bases and J gave up 3 bases; unmatched junction bases: 8. In germline, CDR1 is WSHSY, CDR2 SAAADI. CDR3 length: 17 amino acids. This CDR3 reads CASSDASGTGDYNEQFF. The CDR3 nucleotides are TGCGCCAGCAGTGATGCCAGCGGGACAGGGGACTACAATGAGCAGTTCTTC.

The rearrangement links TRBV5-1 to TRBJ1-3; D is unresolved. V was trimmed by 1 base and J by 2 bases, leaving 7 bases between them. This CDR3 has 14 residues. Per germline, CDR1 SGHRS and CDR2 YFSETQ. The chain's CDR3 is CASSLSSAGNTIYF. For the CDR3, the DNA is TGCGCCAGCAGCTTGTCAAGCGCTGGAAACACCATATATTTT. Together with reference TRBV5-1 and TRBJ1-3, the CDR3 gives the full variable domain: KAGVTQTPRYLIKTRGQQVTLSCSPISGHRSVSWYQQTPGQGLQFLFEYFSETQRNKGNFPGRFSGRQFSNSRSEMNVSTLELGDSALYLCASSLSSAGNTIYFGEGSWLTVV.

The V call is TRBV6-2 or TRBV6-3, the J call TRBJ1-5; D is unresolved. V lost 4 bases and J lost 3, with 13 bases in between. Germline CDR1 is MNHEY and CDR2 is SVGEGT. This CDR3 contains 15 residues. CDR3 nucleotides: TGTGCCAGCAGTTCGGCCCTCCGACTCAATCAGCCCCAGCATTTT. Protein: CASSSALRLNQPQHF.

This chain uses TRBV2 with TRBJ1-1; D not certain. CDR3 length: 13 amino acids. CDR1 SNHLY and CDR2 FYNNEI come from the germline V gene. V dropped 1 base and J dropped 7 bases, with 10 bases sitting between them. This CDR3 reads CASSEEGGIEAFF. For the CDR3, the DNA is TGTGCCAGCAGTGAAGAGGGAGGGATTGAAGCTTTCTTT.

The rearrangement uses TRBV7-9 and TRBJ1-5; 9 bases line up with TRBD1. This CDR3 spans 17 amino acids. CDR1 is SEHNR and CDR2 is FQNEAQ in the germline V gene (reference sequence). V shed 3 bases and J 5 bases; nucleotides not matched to a gene: 11. CDR3 sequence (DNA): TGTGCCAGCAGCTTCAACCTCGGACAGGGGAAGGATCAGCCCCAGCATTTT. It yields the protein CASSFNLGQGKDQPQHF.

The V gene is TRBV28, the J gene TRBJ2-3; TRBD1 might be the D (5 bases). Germline values: CDR1 MDHEN, CDR2 SYDVKM. The CDR3 is 15 residues long. V was trimmed by 6 bases and J by 1 base, leaving 14 bases between them. The CDR3 nucleotides read TGTGCCAGCAGCCGAACAGGCCCTGGCACAGATACGCAGTATTTT. Protein sequence: CASSRTGPGTDTQYF.

The table lists this clone with a few counts. This chain connects TRBV7-3 to TRBJ1-1, with D possibly TRBD1 on 6 matching bases. Trimming pared 1 base from V and 1 base from J, leaving 10 bases between. CDR1 is SGHTA, CDR2 FQGTGA, per germline. The CDR3 has 15 amino acids. In DNA form, the CDR3 reads TGTGCCAGCAGCTTAAATGGGGGCCAGAACACTGAAGCTTTCTTT. This sequence encodes CASSLNGGQNTEAFF.

V and J are TRBV27 and TRBJ2-1; tentative D call: TRBD1 (6 bases). V lost 4 bases and J 4 bases, leaving 20 bases between the germline ends. CDR3 length: 17 amino acids. CDR1 and CDR2 (germline): MNHEY, SMNVEV (reference sequence). The CDR3 DNA reads TGTGCCAGCAGTTCCGCCCGCCAGGGGCTCGGGTACAATGAGCAGTTCTTC. Its protein is CASSSARQGLGYNEQFF.

This clone was seen once. The rearrangement uses TRBV5-1 and TRBJ2-1; D unresolved. CDR1 is SGHRS, CDR2 YFSETQ, per germline. CDR3 length: 13 residues. V shed 1 base and J shed 6 bases, with 8 bases lying between them. CDR3 protein: CASSLTPSNEQFF. The CDR3 region has the DNA TGCGCCAGCAGCTTGACTCCCTCCAATGAGCAGTTCTTC.

V is TRBV19 and J is TRBJ2-6, with TRBD2 matching 13 bases. The V segment lost 4 bases and the J segment 2 bases; nucleotides outside the gene matches: 2. This CDR3 region has 17 residues. Germline assignment: CDR1 LNHDA and CDR2 SQIVND (reference sequence). CDR3 loop: CASSKTSGRTGANVLTF. CDR3 sequence (DNA): TGTGCCAGTAGTAAGACTAGCGGGAGGACTGGGGCCAACGTCCTGACTTTC.

V gene TRBV7-3 combines with J gene TRBJ2-3; D possibly corresponds to TRBD2 (6 bases). The CDR3 runs to 14 residues. CDR1 is SGHTA, CDR2 FQGTGA, per germline. The V end lost 5 bases, the J end lost 4 bases, and 13 bases lay between the germline ends. The CDR3 sequence: CASSNRREADTQYF. The CDR3 DNA follows: TGTGCCAGCAGCAATCGGAGGGAGGCAGATACGCAGTATTTT.

This clone has more than one count but fewer than ten. This sequence joins TRBV28 and TRBJ2-3, with 14 bases identical to TRBD2. V was clipped by 1 base and J by 4 bases; unmatched bases: 13. CDR3 length equals 20 residues. In germline, CDR1 is MDHEN, CDR2 SYDVKM. CDR3 region: CASSLLGLAGGRRAADTQYF. In nucleotides, the CDR3 is TGTGCCAGCAGTTTATTAGGACTAGCGGGAGGTCGGAGAGCAGCAGATACGCAGTATTTT.

The chain has TRBV7-2 and TRBJ2-1; 7 positions agree with TRBD2. The germline V gene encodes CDR1 SGHTA and CDR2 FQGNSA. This CDR3 is 16 amino acids long. The V segment lost 4 bases and the J segment 9 bases; nucleotides outside the gene matches: 15. CDR3 nucleotides: TGTGCCAGCAGCTCCCCCGGGACTATCGCCCTCGGTGAGCAGTTCTTC. It is translated as CASSSPGTIALGEQFF.

The sample holds one count of this clone. CDR3 nucleotides: TGTGCCAGCATCAAGGACAACACAGATACGCAGTATTTT. Its translation: CASIKDNTDTQYF. This chain links TRBV6-6 with TRBJ2-3; D might be TRBD1 (5 bases). This CDR3 comprises 13 residues. The V end was cut by 7 bases, the J end by 2 bases, with 10 bases between. The germline V gene has CDR1 MNHNY and CDR2 SVGAGI (reference sequence).

This chain uses TRBV19 with TRBJ1-1, with D maybe TRBD1 (6 bases). V lost 3 bases to trimming and J lost 6 bases, with 17 bases between them. The CDR3 has 15 residues. The germline gives CDR1 LNHDA, CDR2 SQIVND (reference sequence). The CDR3 protein is CASSINLQGGAEAFF. CDR3 nucleotide sequence: TGTGCCAGTAGTATTAATCTACAGGGCGGCGCTGAAGCTTTCTTT.

The table lists this clone with a count of one. In nucleotides, the CDR3 is TGTGCTAGTGGTTTAGGGACAGCGAACACCGGGGAGCTGTTTTTT. It is translated as CASGLGTANTGELFF. The V and J genes are TRBV12-5 and TRBJ2-2; TRBD1 matches 7 bases. Losses at the gene ends were 3 bases for V and 0 bases for J; bases not matched to a gene: 1. This CDR3 has 15 residues. Germline-derived CDR1 and CDR2 are LGHNT and FRNRAP.

The J gene is TRBJ1-3, the V gene TRBV28; D uncertain. The ends were cut back, 2 bases at V and 0 bases at J, with 5 bases in the middle. This CDR3 spans 14 amino acids. Germline CDR1 and CDR2: MDHEN and SYDVKM. This chain's CDR3 is CASSLTHSGNTIYF. As DNA, the CDR3 is TGTGCCAGCAGTTTAACACACTCTGGAAACACCATATATTTT.

The J gene is TRBJ1-5, the V gene TRBV2; 11 bases align to TRBD1. Unmatched junction bases numbered 11, after V lost 6 bases and J lost 4 bases. Germline values: CDR1 SNHLY, CDR2 FYNNEI. The CDR3 length is 17 residues. The CDR3 DNA follows: TGTGCCAGCAGACGGCGCCGGGACAGGGGGTTAAATCAGCCCCAGCATTTT. Translated, it gives CASRRRRDRGLNQPQHF.

Concerning this clone: Different DNA sequences within this sample yield the same CDR3. The J gene is TRBJ1-1, the V gene TRBV6-5; 10 nucleotides line up with TRBD1. Germline values: CDR1 MNHEY, CDR2 SVGAGI. The CDR3 is 14 amino acids. Unmatched junction bases numbered 4, after V lost 3 bases and J lost 6 bases. The CDR3 coding sequence is TGTGCCAGCAGTTATACCGGACAGGGGGCTGAAGCTTTCTTT. Protein product: CASSYTGQGAEAFF.

The gene calls are TRBV20-1 and TRBJ2-3, with D perhaps matching TRBD1 (6 bases). The CDR3 contains 11 residues. Germline-derived CDR1 and CDR2 are DFQATT and SNEGSKA (reference sequence). V dropped 5 bases and J dropped 8 bases, with 11 bases sitting between them. The CDR3 spells CSARVGGTQYF. The CDR3 DNA is TGCAGTGCTCGGGTAGGGGGTACGCAGTATTTT.

This clone was detected once. The rearrangement uses TRBV25-1 and TRBJ1-3; weak D call: TRBD1 (5 bases). The CDR3 sequence is 12 residues long. The germline V gene encodes CDR1 MGHDK and CDR2 SYGVNS. Deletions cut 6 bases from V and 4 bases from J, with 7 bases between. CDR3 sequence reads: CASRGPGNTIYF. DNA of the CDR3: TGTGCCAGCAGGGGGCCCGGAAACACCATATATTTT.

The V call is TRBV19, the J call TRBJ1-3, with TRBD1 identical over 8 bases. Germline CDR1 and CDR2: LNHDA and SQIVND (reference sequence). The CDR3 sequence is 16 residues long. V dropped 5 bases and J dropped 4; count of bases not matched to a gene: 10. The chain's CDR3 is CASSPVTGDIGNTIYF. DNA of the CDR3: TGTGCCAGTAGTCCTGTGACAGGGGACATCGGAAACACCATATATTTT.

This sequence joins TRBV19 and TRBJ1-5; D not resolved. The germline V gene has CDR1 LNHDA and CDR2 SQIVND (reference sequence). Trimming removed 8 bases at V and 4 bases at J, with 15 bases between. The CDR3 extends over 14 amino acids. CDR3 bases: TGTGCCAGTCGTCCACGGGAGTGGAATCAGCCCCAGCATTTT. This translates into CASRPREWNQPQHF.